These 2 T cell receptor beta chains were sequenced from one sample in a study of T-cell reconstitution after alpha-beta-depleted transplantation in children. TCRbeta library preparation incorporated unique molecular identifiers. TCRdb redid the calling of the PCR reads with MiXCR, one entry per CDR3 protein. Of almost 500,000 distinct CDR3 sequences listed, about 11% are singletons. Sample: PBMCs, taken before TCRalphabeta/CD19-depleted stem cell transplant. The receptor source for this set is a child aged 2 to 10 with inherited bone marrow failure, due to receive a stem cell transplant.

This clonotype came up many times. This chain connects TRBV5-1 to TRBJ2-1, with D possibly TRBD2 on 5 matching bases. Germline V gene data show CDR1 as SGHRS and CDR2 as YFSETQ. The CDR3 is 14 amino acids. V was trimmed by 2 bases and J by 5 bases, leaving 11 bases between them. The CDR3 DNA reads TGCGCCAGCAGCTTTCTGGCAGCGGACAATGAGCAGTTCTTC. This translates into CASSFLAADNEQFF.

This chain connects TRBV20-1 to TRBJ2-1; no firm D call. The CDR3 length is 12 residues. V gave up 1 base and J gave up 8 bases, with 9 bases separating them. From germline, CDR1 is DFQATT and CDR2 SNEGSKA (reference sequence). CDR3 protein: CSARAIRDEQFF. The CDR3, as DNA: TGCAGTGCTAGAGCCATACGGGATGAGCAGTTCTTC.